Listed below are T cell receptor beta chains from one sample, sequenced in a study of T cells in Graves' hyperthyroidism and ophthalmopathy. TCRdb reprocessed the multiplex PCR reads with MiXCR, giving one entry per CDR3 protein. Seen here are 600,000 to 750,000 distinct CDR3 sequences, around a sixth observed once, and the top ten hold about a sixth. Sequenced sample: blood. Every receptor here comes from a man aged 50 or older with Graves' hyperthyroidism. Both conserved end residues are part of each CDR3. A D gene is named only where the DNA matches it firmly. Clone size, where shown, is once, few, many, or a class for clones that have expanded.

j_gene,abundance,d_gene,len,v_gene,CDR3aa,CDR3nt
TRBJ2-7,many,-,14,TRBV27,CASSLEVGSYEQYF,TGTGCCAGCAGTTTAGAGGTGGGGTCCTACGAGCAGTACTTC
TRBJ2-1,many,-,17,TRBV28,CASSFLKPVLSHNEQFF,TGTGCCAGCAGTTTCCTCAAACCGGTCCTGTCCCACAATGAGCAGTTCTTC
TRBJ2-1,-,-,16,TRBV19,CASSIDPESSYNEQFF,TGTGCCAGTAGTATAGATCCCGAAAGCTCCTACAATGAGCAGTTCTTC
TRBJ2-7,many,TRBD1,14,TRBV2,CASSMTGTTYEQYF,TGTGCCAGCAGTATGACAGGGACCACCTACGAGCAGTACTTC
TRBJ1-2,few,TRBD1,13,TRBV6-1,CASSDRDRVCYTF,TGTGCCAGCAGTGATCGGGACAGGGTATGCTACACCTTC
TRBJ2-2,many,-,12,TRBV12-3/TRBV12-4,CASSTGTGELFF,TGTGCCAGCTCAACGGGAACCGGGGAGCTGTTTTTT
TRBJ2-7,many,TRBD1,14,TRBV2,CASTTDRDNYEQYF,TGTGCCAGCACCACGGACAGGGACAACTACGAGCAGTACTTC
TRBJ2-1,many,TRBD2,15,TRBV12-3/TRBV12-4,CASNLAGVSYNEQFF,TGTGCCAGCAACCTAGCGGGAGTTTCCTACAATGAGCAGTTCTTC
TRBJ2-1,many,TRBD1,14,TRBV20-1,CSARDGTGWDEQFF,TGCAGTGCTAGAGATGGGACAGGGTGGGATGAGCAGTTCTTC
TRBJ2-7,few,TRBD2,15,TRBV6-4,CASSQAGGPGNEQYF,TGTGCCAGCAGCCAAGCGGGAGGGCCGGGTAATGAGCAGTACTTC
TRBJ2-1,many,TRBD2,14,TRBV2,CASSYSGRAGEQFF,TGTGCCAGCTCCTATAGCGGGAGGGCCGGTGAGCAGTTCTTC
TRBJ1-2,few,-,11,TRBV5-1,CASSLEEGYTF,TGCGCCAGCAGCTTGGAGGAAGGCTACACCTTC
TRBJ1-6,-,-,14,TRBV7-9,CASSRTDGDSPLHF,TGTGCCAGCAGCCGGACGGACGGGGATTCACCCCTCCACTTT
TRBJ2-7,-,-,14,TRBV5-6,CASSLVGISYEQYF,TGTGCCAGCAGCTTGGTAGGGATCTCCTACGAGCAGTACTTC
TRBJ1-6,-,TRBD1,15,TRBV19,CASTLVQGYNSPLHF,TGTGCCAGTACCCTCGTACAGGGGTATAATTCACCCCTCCACTTT
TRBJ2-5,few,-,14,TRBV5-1,CASSRDGYQETQYF,TGCGCCAGCAGCCGAGACGGTTACCAAGAGACCCAGTACTTC
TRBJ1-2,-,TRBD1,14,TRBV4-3,CASSHRDRGRGYTF,TGCGCCAGCAGCCATCGGGACAGGGGGCGCGGCTACACCTTC
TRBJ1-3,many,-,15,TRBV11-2,CASSPVRDSGNTIYF,TGTGCCAGCAGCCCAGTTCGAGACTCTGGAAACACCATATATTTT
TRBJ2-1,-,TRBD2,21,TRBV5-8,CASSSTGSQYGLAGWGNEQFF,TGTGCCAGCAGCTCCACGGGGAGCCAATACGGACTAGCGGGATGGGGCAATGAGCAGTTCTTC
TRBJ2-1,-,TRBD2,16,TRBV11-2,CASSLSAGLKYNEQFF,TGTGCCAGCAGCTTATCCGCGGGACTAAAGTACAATGAGCAGTTCTTC
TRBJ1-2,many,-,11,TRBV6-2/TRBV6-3,CASGLHYGYTF,TGTGCCAGCGGCTTGCACTATGGCTACACCTTC
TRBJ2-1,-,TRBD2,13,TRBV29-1,CSGNPSGSNEQFF,TGCAGCGGGAATCCTAGCGGGAGCAATGAGCAGTTCTTC
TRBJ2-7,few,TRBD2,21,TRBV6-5,CASSYSFGTSGSPKDSYEQYF,TGTGCCAGCAGTTACAGTTTCGGGACTAGCGGGAGCCCCAAAGACTCCTACGAGCAGTACTTC
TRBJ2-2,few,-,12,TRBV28,CASEPNTGELFF,TGTGCCAGCGAACCGAACACCGGGGAGCTGTTTTTT
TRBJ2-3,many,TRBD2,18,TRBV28,CASQLAGEMWRSTDTQYF,TGTGCCAGCCAATTAGCGGGAGAAATGTGGAGGAGCACAGATACGCAGTATTTT
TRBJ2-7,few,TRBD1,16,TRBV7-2,CANSTTSGTGGYEQYF,TGTGCCAACAGCACGACGTCCGGGACAGGGGGCTACGAGCAGTACTTC
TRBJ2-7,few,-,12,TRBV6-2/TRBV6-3,CASRSGADRQYF,TGTGCCAGCAGGTCCGGGGCAGACAGGCAGTACTTC
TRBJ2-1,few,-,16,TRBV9,CASSVAGGAGALQQFF,TGTGCCAGCAGCGTAGCTGGTGGGGCAGGTGCCCTCCAGCAGTTCTTC
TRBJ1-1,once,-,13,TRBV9,CASSVEGDTEAFF,TGTGCCAGCAGCGTAGAGGGCGACACTGAAGCTTTCTTT
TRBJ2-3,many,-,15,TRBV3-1,CASSQNRQGTDTQYF,TGTGCCAGCAGCCAAAATAGGCAGGGCACAGATACGCAGTATTTT
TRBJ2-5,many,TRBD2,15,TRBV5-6,CASSPTSGVQETQYF,TGTGCCAGCAGCCCGACTAGCGGGGTACAAGAGACCCAGTACTTC
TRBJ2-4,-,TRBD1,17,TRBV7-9,CASSLAGQGTAKNIQYF,TGTGCCAGCAGCTTAGCGGGACAGGGGACAGCCAAAAACATTCAGTACTTC
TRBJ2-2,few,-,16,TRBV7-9,CASSSNFGTNNGELFF,TGTGCCAGCAGTTCGAATTTCGGGACAAACAACGGGGAGCTGTTTTTT
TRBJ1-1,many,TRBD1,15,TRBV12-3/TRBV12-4,CASSLQGAWGTEAFF,TGTGCCAGCAGTTTACAGGGGGCGTGGGGCACTGAAGCTTTCTTT
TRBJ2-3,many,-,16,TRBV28,CASSLPRVLSTDTQYF,TGTGCCAGCAGTTTACCCAGGGTTTTGAGCACAGATACGCAGTATTTT
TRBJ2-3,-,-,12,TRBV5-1,CASTKAEDTQYF,TGCGCCAGCACTAAAGCGGAAGATACGCAGTATTTT
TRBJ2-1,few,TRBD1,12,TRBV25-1,CASSDRGQEQFF,TGTGCCAGCAGCGACAGGGGGCAGGAGCAGTTCTTC
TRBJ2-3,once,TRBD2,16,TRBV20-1,CSARRSASGRADTQYF,TGCAGTGCTAGGAGGTCGGCTAGCGGGAGAGCAGATACGCAGTATTTT
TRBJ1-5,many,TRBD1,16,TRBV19,CASRTLDRGPNQPQHF,TGTGCCAGTAGAACCCTCGACAGGGGTCCCAATCAGCCCCAGCATTTT
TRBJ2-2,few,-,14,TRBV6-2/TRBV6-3,CASSLVLRAGELFF,TGTGCCAGCAGTTTAGTGCTACGGGCCGGGGAGCTGTTTTTT
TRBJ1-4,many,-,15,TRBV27,CASSLRSVVNEKLFF,TGTGCCAGCAGTTTGAGGTCGGTCGTTAATGAAAAACTGTTTTTT
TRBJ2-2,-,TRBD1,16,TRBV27,CASSYVTGGFHGELFF,TGTGCCAGCAGCTACGTGACAGGGGGCTTTCACGGGGAGCTGTTTTTT
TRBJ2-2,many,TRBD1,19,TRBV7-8,CASSFRDRNQIANTGELFF,TGTGCCAGCAGCTTTCGGGACAGGAACCAAATCGCGAACACCGGGGAGCTGTTTTTT
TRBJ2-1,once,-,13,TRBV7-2,CASSYRQVDEQFF,TGTGCCAGCAGCTACCGACAGGTGGATGAGCAGTTCTTC
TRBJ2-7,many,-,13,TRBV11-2,CASSSTRAYEQYF,TGTGCCAGCAGCTCGACACGCGCCTACGAGCAGTACTTC
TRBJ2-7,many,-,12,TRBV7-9,CASSLQAYEQYF,TGTGCCAGCAGCTTGCAGGCCTACGAGCAGTACTTC
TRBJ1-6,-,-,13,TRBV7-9,CASSLTGFSPLHF,TGTGCCAGCAGCCTAACGGGTTTCTCACCCCTCCACTTT